This T cell receptor (beta chain) emerged from a study of blood T cell repertoires in COVID-19 (dated by TCRdb to the early 2020s). About the full investigation: The collaborator samples originated in the United States, Italy and Spain and spanned the acute and convalescent phases of COVID-19. The material from the prospective study consisted of cDNA or gDNA derived from T cells, B-cell-depleted T cells, or PBMCs. A de-identified subject ID, COVID-19 status, age in years and sex were almost always included in the sample metadata. A freely available public database, intended as a resource for researchers studying the immune response to SARS-CoV-2, is where the repertoires were released. The samples were drawn from two sources: the first 160 participants of the ongoing ImmuneRACE study, and 1,254 subjects contributed by 6 global collaborators. The dataset comprised deeply sampled blood TCRbeta repertoires from subjects exposed to, actively infected with, or recovered from COVID-19. HLA class I and class II types, where available, came from metadata supplied by the sample provider rather than from assay-based typing. The investigation overall reported the following: Clinical and demographic metadata were provided uncurated, with the amount varying by source and participant.

On this clone: Its antigen remains unidentified. No qualities accompany the bases; no much larger clone lies one base away.

The immunoSEQ Assay, a bias-controlled multiplex PCR, was used to amplify TCRbeta CDR3 regions from genomic DNA. The original pipeline was this. The number of nucleated cells in each sample was estimated from the amplification of reference gene primers within the assay. To quantify the absolute abundance of each unique TCRbeta CDR3 rearrangement, sequence reads were collapsed and filtered. For each sample, productive Simpson clonality was calculated by taking the square root of Simpson's diversity index across productive rearrangements. What TCRdb holds here is the immuneACCESS table cut down to in-frame rearrangements. Part of the clones is not present; checked against another copy, under half of the missing clones reflect an unresolved V gene, and the others are unexplained. The DNA was the basis for D and trimming; V, J and clone size are from that table. The sample profile shows about 140,000 clones; around 83% of them were found once. Roughly 4% of the sample lies in the top ten.

The collaborating institutions used their own protocols to collect whole blood in K2EDTA tubes. For TCRbeta analysis, collaborators shipped samples in one of three forms: frozen whole blood, isolated PBMCs, or DNA extracted from either of those sample types. Source material: peripheral blood. This clonotype was sampled from a woman aged 80 or older with acute or convalescent COVID-19.

Read as DNA, the sequence is TGTGCCAGCACCGAGCAGGGCTCACCCCTCCACTTT. This codes for CASTEQGSPLHF. The chain employs TRBV28 and TRBJ1-6; TRBD1 might be the D gene, on 5 matching bases. A distance of 11 bases separates the germline ends of V and J, which lose 7 bases and 10 bases respectively. The CDR3 numbers 12 residues from cysteine through phenylalanine. Left in the record is the CDR3 DNA by itself, 36 bases read in frame from the first base. For CDR1 and CDR2, the germline V gene lists MDHEN and SYDVKM.